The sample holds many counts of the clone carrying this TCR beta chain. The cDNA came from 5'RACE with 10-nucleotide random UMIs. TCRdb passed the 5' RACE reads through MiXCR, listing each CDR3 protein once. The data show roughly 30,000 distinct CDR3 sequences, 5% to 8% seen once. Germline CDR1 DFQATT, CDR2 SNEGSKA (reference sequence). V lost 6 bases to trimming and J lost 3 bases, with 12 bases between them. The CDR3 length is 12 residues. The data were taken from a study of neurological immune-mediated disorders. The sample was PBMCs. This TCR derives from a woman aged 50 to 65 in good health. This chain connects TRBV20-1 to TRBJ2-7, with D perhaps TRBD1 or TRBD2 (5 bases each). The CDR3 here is CSARDQNYEQYF. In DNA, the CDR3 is TGCAGTGCCCGGGACCAGAACTACGAGCAGTACTTC.